This record concerns one T cell receptor (beta chain) sequence. Its antigen remains undetermined. The record has no base qualities; no much larger clone is one base away. The sample comes from a study of technical replicates of blood from a handful of donors (dated by TCRdb to the late 2010s). To prepare the library, the immunoSEQ multiplex PCR assay was applied. Held by TCRdb, this immuneACCESS table contains in-frame sequences only and omits some clones. Under half of the omission traces to an unresolved V gene where checked; the cause of the rest is unknown. The sample profile shows about 72,000 clones; roughly 96% of them were found once. The biggest ten clones account for approximately 0.22% of the sample. This TCR was recovered from a human donor in good health. The sequenced sample consisted of T cells isolated from PBMCs.

The CDR3 region: CASSFWTSGATDTQYF. The nucleotide sequence reads TGTGCCAGCAGCTTCTGGACTAGCGGAGCCACAGATACGCAGTATTTT. This sequence uses TRBV11-2 and TRBJ2-3; 10 central nucleotides agree with TRBD2. The CDR3, from cysteine to phenylalanine, totals 16 residues. The kept DNA is CDR3 alone, 48 bases in frame from the first base. For CDR1 and CDR2, the germline V gene lists SGHAT and FQNNGV. The junction shows trimming of 3 bases on V and 2 bases on J, and the gene matches do not reach 5 bases of it. With the portions outside the CDR3 filled from the reference TRBV11-2 and TRBJ2-3 genes, the complete variable region becomes EAGVAQSPRYKIIEKRQSVAFWCNPISGHATLYWYQQILGQGPKLLIQFQNNGVVDDSQLPKDRFSAERLKGVDSTLKIQPAKLEDSAVYLCASSFWTSGATDTQYFGPGTRLTVL.